What follows are 25 T cell receptor beta chains derived from one specimen sequenced in a study of cytotoxic CD8 clonotypes in ibrutinib-treated CLL. Clones were read by immunoSEQ multiplex PCR, and TCRdb kept only the in-frame ones, dropping some. The data hold 160,000 or so clones, with more than 80% observed a single time. The sample was PBMCs, taken after 24 months of ibrutinib treatment. Every receptor here comes from a human donor with chronic lymphocytic leukemia.

This clone was observed a handful of times. The chain couples TRBV18 to TRBJ1-4; D possibly corresponds to TRBD1 (6 bases). V dropped 0 bases and J dropped 6 bases, with 11 bases sitting between them. CDR1 and CDR2 from the germline V gene are KGHSH and LQKENI. This CDR3 spans 15 amino acids. CDR3 sequence reads: CASSPPGGGYEKLFF. The CDR3 DNA follows: TGTGCCAGCTCACCACCGGGAGGGGGATATGAAAAACTGTTTTTT.

This chain uses TRBV5-6 with TRBJ2-1, with 9 bases identical to TRBD2. V dropped 3 bases and J dropped 7; count of bases not matched to a gene: 8. The CDR3 loop spans 15 amino acids. Germline values: CDR1 SGHDT, CDR2 YYEEEE. CDR3 DNA: TGTGCCAGCAGCTCAGCGGGGGGCCTCCTAAATGAGCAGTTCTTC. Translating it yields CASSSAGGLLNEQFF. Variable domain in full (rest from reference TRBV5-6 and TRBJ2-1): DAGVTQSPTHLIKTRGQQVTLRCSPKSGHDTVSWYQQALGQGPQFIFQYYEEEERQRGNFPDRFSGHQFPNYSSELNVNALLLGDSALYLCASSSAGGLLNEQFFGPGTRLTVL.

The rearrangement joins TRBV5-6 to TRBJ2-3; TRBD2 is a possible D gene (6 bases). Trimming pared 3 bases from V and 4 bases from J, leaving 12 bases between. The CDR3 extends over 14 amino acids. Germline V gives CDR1 SGHDT, CDR2 YYEEEE. The CDR3 protein is CASSSGGVADTQYF. Written as DNA, the CDR3 is TGTGCCAGCAGCTCCGGAGGGGTGGCAGATACGCAGTATTTT. Supplemented by reference TRBV5-6 and TRBJ2-3, the full variable domain reads DAGVTQSPTHLIKTRGQQVTLRCSPKSGHDTVSWYQQALGQGPQFIFQYYEEEERQRGNFPDRFSGHQFPNYSSELNVNALLLGDSALYLCASSSGGVADTQYFGPGTRLTVL.

The V and J genes are TRBV6-6 and TRBJ2-7; TRBD2 aligns across 12 bases. This CDR3 has 14 residues. V lost 4 bases to trimming and J lost 7 bases; unmatched junction nucleotides: 5. Germline CDR1 and CDR2: MNHNY and SVGAGI (reference sequence). CDR3 residues: CASSWTSGKREQYF. The CDR3 DNA is TGTGCCAGCAGTTGGACTAGCGGGAAGCGGGAGCAGTACTTC.

The chain has TRBV9 and TRBJ1-2; no firm D call. The CDR3 totals 14 residues. The germline gives CDR1 SGDLS, CDR2 YYNGEE. Trimming left V 3 bases short and J 5 bases short, with 14 bases between. The CDR3 bases are TGTGCCAGCAGCGAGCTCGGGGTAACGTATGGCTACACCTTC. Translating it yields CASSELGVTYGYTF.

This clone was counted once. This chain links TRBV27 with TRBJ2-5; no firm D call. This CDR3 comprises 14 residues. Trimming removed 5 bases at V and 5 bases at J, with 15 bases between. The germline gives CDR1 MNHEY, CDR2 SMNVEV (reference sequence). The DNA for the CDR3 is TGTGCCAGCAGTCCCCGGACCCCGGTTGAGACCCAGTACTTC. Protein sequence: CASSPRTPVETQYF.

This chain connects TRBV7-2 to TRBJ1-4; D is unresolved. Germline values: CDR1 SGHTA, CDR2 FQGNSA. The ends were cut back, 1 base at V and 8 bases at J, with 14 bases in the middle. The CDR3 loop spans 15 amino acids. The CDR3 loop is CASSLVGGPGEKLFF. CDR3 in DNA: TGTGCCAGCAGCTTAGTGGGAGGCCCTGGAGAAAAACTGTTTTTT.

The chain has TRBV7-8 and TRBJ1-5; D perhaps matches TRBD1 (5 bases). Germline-derived CDR1 and CDR2 are SGHVS and FQNEAQ. CDR3 length: 16 amino acids. V lost 2 bases to trimming and J lost 3 bases, with 14 bases between them. In nucleotides, the CDR3 is TGTGCCAGCAGCTTATCGGGGACCTTATTCAATCAGCCCCAGCATTTT. It encodes CASSLSGTLFNQPQHF.

This clone was counted once. The genes are TRBV6-5 and TRBJ1-6; D perhaps matches TRBD1 (5 bases). The CDR3 contains 13 residues. V lost 4 bases and J 7 bases, leaving 8 bases between the germline ends. The germline gives CDR1 MNHEY, CDR2 SVGAGI. CDR3 residues: CASSWYRNSPLHF. CDR3 DNA sequence: TGTGCCAGCAGTTGGTACAGGAATTCACCCCTCCACTTT.

The chain couples TRBV5-1 to TRBJ1-2; TRBD1 matches 7 bases. V dropped 0 bases and J dropped 0; count of bases not matched to a gene: 2. The CDR3 covers 15 residues. Germline V gene sequence: CDR1 SGHRS, CDR2 YFSETQ. The CDR3 DNA reads as TGCGCCAGCAGCTTGGATGGACAGGCTAACTATGGCTACACCTTC. It yields the protein CASSLDGQANYGYTF.

This clone showed up many times. V and J are TRBV19 and TRBJ1-1; D gene unclear. The CDR3 contains 14 residues. With 1 base removed from V and 2 bases from J, the gap between germline ends came to 8 bases. CDR1 and CDR2 (germline): LNHDA, SQIVND (reference sequence). CDR3 loop: CASSIATINTEAFF. CDR3 nucleotides: TGTGCCAGTAGTATAGCGACGATAAACACTGAAGCTTTCTTT.

This chain uses TRBV27 with TRBJ1-1; D unclear. Trimming left V 4 bases short and J 11 bases short, with 17 bases between. This CDR3 comprises 13 residues. The germline V gene has CDR1 MNHEY and CDR2 SMNVEV (reference sequence). The CDR3 sequence is CASSSLNSVRAFF. The CDR3 DNA reads as TGTGCCAGCAGTTCCTTAAATTCAGTGCGGGCTTTCTTT.

The rearrangement links TRBV2 to TRBJ2-7, with TRBD1 identical over 9 bases. V was pared by 7 bases and J by 1 base, with 11 bases of the junction left unmatched. The CDR3 runs 16 residues. The germline V gene encodes CDR1 SNHLY and CDR2 FYNNEI. The CDR3 DNA reads as TGTGCCAGCACCGATCCCGGGACAGGGTCTTCCTACGAGCAGTACTTC. The encoded protein is CASTDPGTGSSYEQYF.

The chain couples TRBV15 to TRBJ2-2; D not certain. Germline V gene data show CDR1 as LNHNV and CDR2 as YYDKDF (reference sequence). The CDR3 loop spans 14 amino acids. Trimming stripped 4 bases from V and 5 bases from J, with 11 bases between. Here the CDR3 reads CATSIGLGTGELFF. CDR3 DNA: TGTGCCACCAGCATAGGTCTGGGGACCGGGGAGCTGTTTTTT.

The rearrangement uses TRBV5-1 and TRBJ2-7; 8 bases line up with TRBD2. Germline CDR1 is SGHRS and CDR2 is YFSETQ. With V trimmed by 0 bases and J by 4 bases, 3 bases remained unmatched. The CDR3 loop spans 14 amino acids. CDR3 nucleotides: TGCGCCAGCAGCTTGGTCGGGAGGGCGTACGAGCAGTACTTC. Its protein product is CASSLVGRAYEQYF.

The chain has TRBV6-7 and TRBJ1-5; 7 nucleotides align to TRBD1. TRBV6-7 is flagged as an ORF with uncertain function. V was pared by 6 bases and J by 0 bases, with 11 bases of the junction left unmatched. The CDR3 contains 17 residues. CDR3 amino acids: CASRLRQGNYSNQPQHF. The CDR3 region has the DNA TGTGCCAGCAGGCTAAGACAGGGAAACTATAGCAATCAGCCCCAGCATTTT.

V is TRBV28 and J is TRBJ1-1, with 7 positions matching TRBD1. V trimming: 6 bases; J trimming: 5 bases; junction bases outside the gene matches: 3. From germline, CDR1 is MDHEN and CDR2 SYDVKM. CDR3 length equals 12 residues. CDR3 region: CASSLQGTEAFF. The CDR3 nucleotides read TGTGCCAGCAGCTTACAGGGGACTGAAGCTTTCTTT.

The chain is built from TRBV30 and TRBJ2-3, with a possible D match to TRBD2 (7 bases). The CDR3 has 10 amino acids. Germline CDR1 is GTSNPN and CDR2 is SVGIG (reference sequence). The V and J ends lost 8 bases and 8 bases respectively, with 11 bases between them. CDR3 in amino acids: CAQGGGTQYF. The CDR3 coding sequence is TGTGCCCAGGGAGGGGGTACGCAGTATTTT.

This rearrangement joins TRBV5-6 to TRBJ2-7; no reliable D call. The CDR3 covers 13 residues. Between the trimmed V and J ends, which lost 4 bases and 6 bases, there was a span of 14 bases. Germline CDR1 SGHDT, CDR2 YYEEEE. CDR3 DNA: TGTGCCAGCAGCCTAAACAACTGGGGCGAGCAGTACTTC. It encodes CASSLNNWGEQYF.

The rearrangement uses TRBV7-2 and TRBJ2-7; D not certain. Looked up from germline, CDR1 is SGHTA and CDR2 is FQGNSA. V was cut by 2 bases and J by 3 bases, with 14 bases left in between. The CDR3 runs to 15 residues. CDR3 sequence: CASSLRQQPYYEQYF. The DNA for the CDR3 is TGTGCCAGCAGCTTAAGGCAGCAACCGTACTACGAGCAGTACTTC.

This rearrangement joins TRBV11-2 to TRBJ1-6; TRBD1 matches 7 bases. Germline V CDR1 and CDR2: SGHAT, FQNNGV. Unmatched junction bases numbered 12, after V lost 6 bases and J lost 7 bases. The CDR3 consists of 16 residues. The CDR3 region has the DNA TGTGCCAGCAGAGGAGCCGGGACAGAGGGGAATTCACCCCTCCACTTT. This gives the protein CASRGAGTEGNSPLHF.

The chain links TRBV4-3 to TRBJ2-2; possibly TRBD2 for D (7 bases). Trimming pared 4 bases from V and 4 bases from J, leaving 16 bases between. This CDR3 is built from 16 residues. Per the germline V gene, CDR1 is LGHNA and CDR2 is YSLEER. The CDR3 nucleotides are TGCGCCAGCAGCCTCGCGGGGGCCGAGGGCACCGGGGAGCTGTTTTTT. It translates to CASSLAGAEGTGELFF.

The V and J genes are TRBV6-5 and TRBJ1-3, with 8 bases aligning to TRBD1. The CDR3 runs to 14 residues. Germline assignment: CDR1 MNHEY and CDR2 SVGAGI. V was clipped by 5 bases and J by 4 bases; unmatched bases: 4. The DNA of the CDR3 is TGTGCCAGCAGTATCGACAGGGGAGGAAACACCATATATTTT. It codes for CASSIDRGGNTIYF.

This clone has only one observation. This chain links TRBV7-2 with TRBJ2-5; D perhaps matches TRBD2 (6 bases). V was cut by 2 bases and J by 5 bases, with 15 bases left in between. This CDR3 is 15 amino acids long. Germline CDR1 and CDR2: SGHTA and FQGNSA. The CDR3 protein is CASSLIRGGFETQYF. The DNA of the CDR3 is TGTGCCAGCAGCTTAATCCGCGGAGGGTTCGAGACCCAGTACTTC.

The table lists this clone with a count of one. The chain has TRBV7-9 and TRBJ2-1; D is ambiguous. Trimming pared 4 bases from V and 8 bases from J, leaving 6 bases between. The CDR3 length is 11 residues. Germline values: CDR1 SEHNR, CDR2 FQNEAQ (reference sequence). CDR3 residues: CASSSLHEQFF. The CDR3 bases are TGTGCCAGCAGCTCGCTGCATGAGCAGTTCTTC.